This T cell receptor beta chain is from a study of blood T cell repertoires in COVID-19. Germline values: CDR1 LGHDT, CDR2 YNNKEL (reference sequence). The length of the CDR3 is 13 residues. Trimming took off 2 bases at V and 8 bases at J, with 12 bases between the two ends. Sequenced by immunoSEQ multiplex PCR; TCRdb stores in-frame clones only, minus some. The table records over 130,000 clones, 60% to 80% of them present only once. The receptor comes from a woman in her 50s who had recovered from COVID-19. Sequenced material: PBMCs or T cells enriched from blood (not recorded which). This chain uses TRBV3-1 (or the pseudogene TRBV3-2) with TRBJ1-2; D gene unclear. In DNA form, the CDR3 reads TGTGCCAGCAGCCAAAACCCCCTGCGGGGCTACACCTTC. Translation gives CASSQNPLRGYTF.